The text below deals with one TCR beta chain. This specimen comes from a study of OX40 agonist ivuxolimab in advanced cancers. The overall study: Hepatocellular carcinoma, melanoma, renal cell or head and neck cancer was diagnosed in the dose-escalation patients. Participants, 75% to 90% male, averaged approximately 65 years of age, ranging from about 23 to 79. Two patients with cutaneous melanoma and one with hepatocellular carcinoma, three in total, showed partial responses.

Only in-frame clones appear in the TCRdb table, and some are missing; sequencing was by immunoSEQ multiplex PCR. In the table there are some 66,000 clones, 85% of which are singletons. This CDR3 is 13 amino acids long. Germline V CDR1 and CDR2: KGHSY, FQNENV. V was clipped by 2 bases and J by 1 base, with 5 bases between them. The rearrangement uses TRBV16 and TRBJ1-1; no reliable D call. The origin of this receptor is an adult with an advanced solid tumor such as melanoma, head and neck, liver or kidney cancer. The specimen comprised CD4+ or CD8+ T cells sorted from blood, sampled in a trial of the OX40 agonist ivuxolimab. The CDR3, as DNA: TGTGCCAGCAGCCAACAAGAGAACACTGAAGCTTTCTTT. This encodes CASSQQENTEAFF.